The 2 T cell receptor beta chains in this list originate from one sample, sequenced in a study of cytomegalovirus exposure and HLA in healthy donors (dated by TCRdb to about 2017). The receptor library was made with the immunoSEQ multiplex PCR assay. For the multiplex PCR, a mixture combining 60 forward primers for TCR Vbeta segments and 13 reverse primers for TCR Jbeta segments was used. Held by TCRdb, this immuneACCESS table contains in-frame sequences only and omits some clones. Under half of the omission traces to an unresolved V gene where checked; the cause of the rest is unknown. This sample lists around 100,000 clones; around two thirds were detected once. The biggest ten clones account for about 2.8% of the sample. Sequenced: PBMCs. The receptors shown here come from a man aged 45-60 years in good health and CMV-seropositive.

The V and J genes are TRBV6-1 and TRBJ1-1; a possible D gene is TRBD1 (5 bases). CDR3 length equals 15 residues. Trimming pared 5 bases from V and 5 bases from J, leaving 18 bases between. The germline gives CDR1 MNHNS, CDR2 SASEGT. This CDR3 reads CASSPRLATATEAFF. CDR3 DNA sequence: TGTGCCAGCAGTCCCAGATTGGCGACAGCGACTGAAGCTTTCTTT.

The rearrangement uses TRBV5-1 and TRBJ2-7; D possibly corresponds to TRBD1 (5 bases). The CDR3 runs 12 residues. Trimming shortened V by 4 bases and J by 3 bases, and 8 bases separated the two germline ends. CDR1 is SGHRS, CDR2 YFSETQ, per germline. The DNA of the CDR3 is TGCGCCAGCAGCGACCAGGGCTACGAGCAGTACTTC. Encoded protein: CASSDQGYEQYF.